This T cell receptor beta chain was documented in a study of blood T cell repertoires in COVID-19. Trimming stripped 5 bases from V and 0 bases from J, with 11 bases between. This CDR3 is 14 amino acids long. Germline V CDR1 and CDR2: SNHLY, FYNNEI. Sequenced by immunoSEQ multiplex PCR; TCRdb stores in-frame clones only, minus some. The sample carries roughly 76,000 clones, roughly 80% recorded once. The chain employs TRBV2 and TRBJ2-7, with no clear D. Source material: peripheral blood. This receptor was obtained from a woman aged 70 to 79 with acute or convalescent COVID-19. CDR3 sequence reads: CASSSTGSSYEQYF. The DNA for the CDR3 is TGTGCCAGCAGTTCGACTGGCAGCTCCTACGAGCAGTACTTC.